A single sample gave rise to the 22 T cell receptor beta chains below, sequenced in a study of identical twins. TCRdb re-derived calls from the 5' RACE reads in MiXCR, one entry per CDR3 protein. The table records about 200,000 distinct CDR3 sequences, 6.5% of them present only once. This sample also appeared in a second study, on T cells expressing NK-cell markers.

Sequencing was carried out using CD8+ T cells sorted from blood. These receptors were taken from a woman between 18 and 29 years old in good health.

There are many counts of this clonotype. J is TRBJ2-1 and V is TRBV27; 12 bases fit TRBD2. The CDR3 length is 15 residues. Germline CDR1 and CDR2: MNHEY and SMNVEV (reference sequence). Unmatched junction bases numbered 5, after V lost 4 bases and J lost 7 bases. DNA of the CDR3: TGTGCCAGCAGTTCCCTAGCGGGAGGGTTGAATGAGCAGTTCTTC. It yields the protein CASSSLAGGLNEQFF.

The chain is built from TRBV12-3 or TRBV12-4 and TRBJ2-7; D call uncertain. CDR3 length: 14 residues. The germline V and J ends were trimmed by 7 bases and 1 base, with 14 bases remaining between them. This CDR3 is CASTVGLGSYEQYF. CDR3 sequence (DNA): TGTGCCAGCACTGTAGGGCTAGGGTCCTACGAGCAGTACTTC.

This clonotype was picked up a small number of times. The rearrangement links TRBV30 to TRBJ2-5; D may match TRBD1 or TRBD2 (5 bases each). The V gene's germline CDR1 is GTSNPN and CDR2 SVGIG (reference sequence). This CDR3 comprises 11 residues. Deletions cut 7 bases from V and 1 base from J, with 7 bases between. CDR3 sequence: CALGTQETQYF. CDR3 nucleotides: TGTGCCTTAGGGACCCAAGAGACCCAGTACTTC.

Many counts were recorded for this clonotype. This rearrangement joins TRBV27 to TRBJ2-7; TRBD1 matches 9 bases. The CDR3 is 15 residues long. V shed 6 bases and J 4 bases; nucleotides not matched to a gene: 10. CDR1 and CDR2 from the germline V gene are MNHEY and SMNVEV (reference sequence). CDR3 residues: CASRSPGQGIYEQYF. The CDR3 DNA sequence: TGTGCCAGCAGAAGTCCGGGACAGGGCATTTACGAGCAGTACTTC.

The V call is TRBV20-1, the J call TRBJ1-2, with D uncertain. The germline gives CDR1 DFQATT, CDR2 SNEGSKA (reference sequence). CDR3 length: 12 amino acids. Trimming removed 2 bases from V and 3 bases from J, with 7 bases in between. The CDR3 DNA reads as TGCAGTGCTAGAAAGGACGACTATGGCTACACCTTC. Translating gives CSARKDDYGYTF.

This clonotype has just a few counts. This CDR3 reads CSQGPLAGVSYNEQFF. CDR3 bases: TGCAGTCAAGGGCCTCTAGCGGGAGTCTCCTACAATGAGCAGTTCTTC. V is TRBV20-1 and J is TRBJ2-1; 10 bases fit TRBD2. The germline gives CDR1 DFQATT, CDR2 SNEGSKA (reference sequence). V shed 8 bases, J shed 0 bases, and the junction held 10 bases outside the gene matches. The length of the CDR3 is 16 residues.

V usage is TRBV7-2 and J usage is TRBJ2-1; TRBD1 matches at 9 bases. The germline V gene has CDR1 SGHTA and CDR2 FQGNSA. J was trimmed by 5 bases and V by 5 bases; bases with no gene match: 7. The CDR3 contains 15 residues. CDR3 bases: TGTGCCAGCAGCCCAACAGGGGGCGCGGACAATGAGCAGTTCTTC. Translated: CASSPTGGADNEQFF.

The chain couples TRBV27 to TRBJ2-4; no reliable D call. Trimming removed 4 bases from V and 0 bases from J, with 10 bases in between. The CDR3 contains 15 residues. Germline CDR1 reads MNHEY; CDR2 reads SMNVEV (reference sequence). The CDR3 DNA is TGTGCCAGCAGTTCATGGCCTGGAGCCAAAAACATTCAGTACTTC. Translation gives CASSSWPGAKNIQYF.

Ten or more counts support this clonotype. The chain couples TRBV12-3 or TRBV12-4 to TRBJ1-1; tentative D call: TRBD1 (6 bases). The CDR3 has 12 amino acids. V dropped 7 bases and J dropped 4 bases, with 10 bases sitting between them. CDR3 nucleotides: TGTGCCAGCACGGGGGGGGCCACTGAAGCTTTCTTT. Its protein is CASTGGATEAFF.

This clonotype was observed many times. The gene calls are TRBV12-3 or TRBV12-4 and TRBJ2-1; the D is unclear. The ends were cut back, 6 bases at V and 10 bases at J, with 10 bases in the middle. CDR3 size: 11 residues. CDR3 sequence (DNA): TGTGCCAGCAGCCCCTTAAACGAGCAGTTCTTC. Its translation is CASSPLNEQFF.

This clonotype was seen repeatedly, ten times or more. The CDR3 sequence is CASKVTYEQYF. CDR3 DNA sequence: TGTGCCAGCAAAGTGACCTACGAGCAGTACTTC. This chain uses TRBV2 with TRBJ2-7; D is ambiguous. Germline assignment: CDR1 SNHLY and CDR2 FYNNEI. V lost 7 bases, J lost 2 bases, and 6 bases lay in between. The CDR3 has 11 residues.

This clonotype was seen only a few times. The V call is TRBV29-1, the J call TRBJ1-2; the D is unclear. V shed 4 bases and J shed 8 bases, with 20 bases lying between them. Per the germline V gene, CDR1 is SQVTM and CDR2 is ANQGSEA. The CDR3 is 14 amino acids. In DNA, the CDR3 is TGCAGCGTTGTAAGTGAAGACCGTCTAAAGGGCTACACCTTC. Translating gives CSVVSEDRLKGYTF.

The chain uses TRBV20-1 and TRBJ1-4; 10 nucleotides align to TRBD1. The J segment lost 10 bases and the V segment lost 1 base, leaving 24 bases of the junction unmatched. This CDR3 is built from 20 residues. Looked up from germline, CDR1 is DFQATT and CDR2 is SNEGSKA (reference sequence). The CDR3 nucleotides are TGCAGTGCTAGAGGGGACAGGGGAGGGAGGGGGTCGTGGGAAATAGGAAAACTGTTTTTT. Its translation is CSARGDRGGRGSWEIGKLFF.

The table lists this clonotype with many counts. The J gene is TRBJ1-1, the V gene TRBV7-9, with D perhaps matching TRBD1 (5 bases). V lost 2 bases to trimming and J lost 6 bases, with 13 bases between them. This CDR3 has 14 amino acids. Germline CDR1 SEHNR, CDR2 FQNEAQ (reference sequence). This CDR3 reads CASSLQLAGPEAFF. CDR3 in DNA: TGTGCCAGCAGCTTACAGTTAGCAGGGCCTGAAGCTTTCTTT.

This clonotype has a handful of counts. The chain is built from TRBV5-6 and TRBJ1-1; tentatively, D is TRBD1 (5 bases). In germline, CDR1 is SGHDT, CDR2 YYEEEE. The CDR3 length is 12 residues. V was pared by 2 bases and J by 8 bases, with 10 bases between. CDR3 nucleotide sequence: TGTGCCAGCAGCTTCGGGGCAGTAGAAGCTTTCTTT. Its translation: CASSFGAVEAFF.

The chain employs TRBV6-5 and TRBJ2-7; 7 bases fit TRBD2. Germline CDR1 reads MNHEY; CDR2 reads SVGAGI. V gave up 2 bases and J gave up 5 bases; unmatched junction bases: 9. The CDR3 sequence is 15 residues long. This chain's CDR3 is CASSYGAGGFNEQYF. The CDR3 DNA reads TGTGCCAGCAGTTACGGAGCCGGGGGGTTTAACGAGCAGTACTTC.

This clonotype was seen a handful of times. The chain joins TRBV12-3 or TRBV12-4 to TRBJ2-2; D possibly corresponds to TRBD1 (5 bases). This CDR3 comprises 16 residues. The V gene lost 0 bases and the J gene lost 6 bases, with 14 bases spanning the gap. The CDR3 DNA follows: TGTGCCAGCAGTTTAGCGCGACAGACCGACGCCGGGGAGCTGTTTTTT. Its translation: CASSLARQTDAGELFF.

This clonotype occurred a few times. This chain uses TRBV7-9 with TRBJ2-1, with 7 bases that match TRBD2. CDR1 SEHNR and CDR2 FQNEAQ come from the germline V gene (reference sequence). V dropped 5 bases and J dropped 5; count of bases not matched to a gene: 15. This CDR3 contains 17 residues. The CDR3 sequence is CASSTQALAGINNEQFF. The DNA of the CDR3 is TGTGCCAGCAGCACCCAGGCCTTAGCGGGTATTAACAATGAGCAGTTCTTC.

The table lists this clonotype with many counts. This chain joins TRBV5-5 and TRBJ2-1, with 8 positions matching TRBD2. The CDR3 extends over 15 amino acids. The germline CDR1 and CDR2 sequences are SGHKS and YYEKEE (reference sequence). Trimming removed 4 bases from V and 8 bases from J; junction bases left unmatched: 11. The DNA for the CDR3 is TGTGCCAGCAGCCCTCCTAGCGGGCGGGGGGATGAGCAGTTCTTC. This codes for CASSPPSGRGDEQFF.

The sample holds many counts of this clonotype. The rearrangement links TRBV12-3 or TRBV12-4 to TRBJ2-4; D is uncertain. V lost 2 bases and J lost 8, with 4 bases in between. CDR3 length: 11 amino acids. The DNA for the CDR3 is TGTGCCAGCAGTTTAACAGACATTCAGTACTTC. This codes for CASSLTDIQYF.

This clonotype has only a few counts. This chain connects TRBV30 to TRBJ2-7; 7 nucleotides agree with TRBD1. V lost 0 bases, J lost 5 bases, and 4 bases stayed unmatched. This CDR3 region has 13 residues. Germline V lookup: CDR1 GTSNPN, CDR2 SVGIG (reference sequence). CDR3 loop: CAWSVWQGDEQYF. CDR3 nucleotides: TGTGCCTGGAGTGTTTGGCAGGGGGACGAGCAGTACTTC.

This clonotype has a count of ten or more. The rearrangement uses TRBV13 and TRBJ1-4; D is unresolved. The germline gives CDR1 PRHDT, CDR2 FYEKMQ (reference sequence). CDR3 length: 14 residues. Trimming shortened V by 6 bases and J by 8 bases, and 16 bases separated the two germline ends. The DNA of the CDR3 is TGTGCCAGCAGTCACGGGGAGGCTGGCGAAAAACTGTTTTTT. Protein: CASSHGEAGEKLFF.